This T cell receptor beta chain is drawn from a study of graft-versus-host responses after intestinal transplantation. In the study overall: Anti-thymocyte globulin was used for induction in all recipients, who then took tacrolimus and steroids for roughly three years.

The CDR3 covers 14 residues. Germline assignment: CDR1 SNHLY and CDR2 FYNNEI. Deletions cut 6 bases from V and 0 bases from J, with 9 bases between. As for this clone: What it binds is unknown.

Study-level results: Some GvH clones appeared in ileal mucosa or blood before recipient bone marrow. Early post-transplant declines in HvG were associated with peak levels of circulating GvH clones.

Assay: immunoSEQ multiplex PCR; the TCRdb copy retains only in-frame clones and omits some. The table shows 71,000 or so clones, with roughly 91% occurring only once. The chain couples TRBV2 to TRBJ2-1; the D is unclear. This TCR derives from a human donor who received an intestinal transplant. The sequencing here drew on unstimulated CD8+ T cells sorted from spleen or lymph node cells, taken before intestinal transplant. CDR3 in amino acids: CASSTDISYNEQFF. The CDR3 DNA sequence: TGTGCCAGCAGCACAGACATCTCCTACAATGAGCAGTTCTTC. The whole variable domain, filled in from reference TRBV2 and TRBJ2-1, reads EPEVTQTPSHQVTQMGQEVILRCVPISNHLYFYWYRQILGQKVEFLVSFYNNEISEKSEIFDDQFSVERPDGSNFTLKIRSTKLEDSAMYFCASSTDISYNEQFFGPGTRLTVL.